The 2 T cell receptor beta chains presented below share a single source sample, sequenced in a study of blood T cell repertoires in COVID-19. Sequencing was performed with immunoSEQ multiplex PCR; in TCRdb, only in-frame clones are kept and a portion is missing. The sample yields approximately 150,000 clones, 80% to 90% seen once. The sequenced material came from peripheral blood. These receptors all stem from a man aged 50 to 60 who had recovered from COVID-19.

V and J are TRBV18 and TRBJ2-1, with 9 bases identical to TRBD1. This CDR3 has 15 amino acids. The V gene end was trimmed by 3 bases and the J gene end by 6 bases; junction bases not matched to a gene: 6. Germline CDR1 reads KGHSH; CDR2 reads LQKENI. The CDR3, as DNA: TGTGCCAGCTCACCGCCGGGACAGGGTGGCAATGAGCAGTTCTTC. This gives the protein CASSPPGQGGNEQFF.

This clone has more than one count but fewer than ten. The CDR3 nucleotides are TGTGCCAGCAGTGCCCCAACTAGCGGAATCCCCGAGACCCAGTACTTC. Translation: CASSAPTSGIPETQYF. The chain joins TRBV6-2 or TRBV6-3 to TRBJ2-5, with 8 nucleotides matching TRBD2. Germline values: CDR1 MNHEY, CDR2 SVGEGT. V lost 5 bases, J lost 5 bases, and 13 bases stayed unmatched. The CDR3 length is 16 residues.